This T cell receptor (beta chain) was identified in a study of siplizumab effects on memory and regulatory T cells. Method: immunoSEQ multiplex PCR; TCRdb's copy keeps in-frame clones and lacks some. The data show 70,000 to 90,000 clones, around 90% seen once. This CDR3 region has 14 residues. CDR1 and CDR2 (germline): PRHDT, FYEKMQ (reference sequence). V was pared by 6 bases and J by 6 bases, with 17 bases between. The count of this clone is one. Antigen specificity is unknown. Whole-study results and caveats: Unstimulated subsets captured only a minor fraction of alloreactive clones.

Sequences were obtained from CD4+ T cells sorted from blood. The chain carries TRBV13 and TRBJ1-1, with D possibly TRBD1 on 6 matching bases. This TCR was sampled from a human donor in good health. Written as DNA, the CDR3 is TGTGCCAGCAGACAAGCAGGGGTAGGGTCTGAAGCTTTCTTT. Translated, it gives CASRQAGVGSEAFF. Full variable domain (remainder filled in from reference TRBV13 and TRBJ1-1): AAGVIQSPRHLIKEKRETATLKCYPIPRHDTVYWYQQGPGQDPQFLISFYEKMQSDKGSIPDRFSAQQFSDYHSELNMSSLELGDSALYFCASRQAGVGSEAFFGQGTRLTVV.